What follows are 3 T cell receptor beta chains derived from one specimen sequenced in a study of T cells in Graves' hyperthyroidism and ophthalmopathy (dated by TCRdb to the late 2010s). Library creation used multiplex PCR. The data were produced on an Illumina HiSeq 2000. Amplification of TCR beta CDR3 regions was carried out from RNA transcripts. The TCR CDR3 was subjected to a first round of RT-PCR using the HTBI primer set and the Qiagen OneStep RT-PCR kit. Starting from the raw public reads, TCRdb applied fastp trimming at Q25, assembled clones with MiXCR and retained in-frame beta chains. Records with the same CDR3 protein are collapsed into one entry carrying the most frequent genes and DNA. Present in this sample are around 700,000 distinct CDR3 sequences, approximately 18% of which were seen just once. Over 15% of the sample is held by the ten biggest clonotypes. What was sequenced was blood. The receptors derive from a woman in her forties or fifties with Graves' hyperthyroidism that later progressed to Graves' ophthalmopathy.

CDR3 residues: CASSQTGAATNEKLFF. Here the CDR3 DNA reads TGTGCCAGCAGCCAAACGGGGGCGGCAACTAATGAAAAACTGTTTTTT. The V and J genes are TRBV14 and TRBJ1-4, with D perhaps matching TRBD1 (6 bases). V shed 2 bases and J shed 0 bases, with 10 bases lying between them. The CDR3 is 16 residues long. CDR1 SGHDN and CDR2 FVKESK come from the germline V gene.

In its sample, this clonotype was seen many times. V gene TRBV11-3 combines with J gene TRBJ2-1; the match to TRBD2 covers 15 bases. V was pared by 5 bases and J by 5 bases, with 7 bases of the junction left unmatched. The CDR3 has 17 amino acids. Germline lookup yields CDR1 SGHNT and CDR2 YENEEA. The CDR3 nucleotides are TGTGCCAGCAGCCCCGGGACTAGCGGGGGGACTGACAATGAGCAGTTCTTC. This translates into CASSPGTSGGTDNEQFF.

In its sample, this clonotype was seen once. J is TRBJ1-4 and V is TRBV19; D not certain. Trimming removed 5 bases at V and 5 bases at J, with 9 bases between. The germline CDR1 and CDR2 sequences are LNHDA and SQIVND (reference sequence). The CDR3 totals 13 residues. For the CDR3, the DNA is TGTGCCAGTAGTGTGGTCAGGAATGAAAAACTGTTTTTT. As protein: CASSVVRNEKLFF.